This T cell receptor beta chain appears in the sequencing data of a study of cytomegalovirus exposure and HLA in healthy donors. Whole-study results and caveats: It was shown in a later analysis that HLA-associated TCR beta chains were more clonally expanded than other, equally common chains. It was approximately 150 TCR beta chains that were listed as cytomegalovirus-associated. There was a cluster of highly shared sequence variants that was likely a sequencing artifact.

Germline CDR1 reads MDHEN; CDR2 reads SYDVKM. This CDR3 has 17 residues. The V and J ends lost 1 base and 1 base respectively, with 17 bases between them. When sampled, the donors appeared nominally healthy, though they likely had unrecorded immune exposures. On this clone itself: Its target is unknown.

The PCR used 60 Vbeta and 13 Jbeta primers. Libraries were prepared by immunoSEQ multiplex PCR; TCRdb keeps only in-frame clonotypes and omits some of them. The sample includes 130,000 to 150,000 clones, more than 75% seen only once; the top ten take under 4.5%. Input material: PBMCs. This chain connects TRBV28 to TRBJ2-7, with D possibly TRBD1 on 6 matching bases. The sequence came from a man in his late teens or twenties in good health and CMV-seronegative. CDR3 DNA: TGTGCCAGCAGTTTATACGCTGTGGACAGCCGTTCCTACGAGCAGTACTTC. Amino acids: CASSLYAVDSRSYEQYF.